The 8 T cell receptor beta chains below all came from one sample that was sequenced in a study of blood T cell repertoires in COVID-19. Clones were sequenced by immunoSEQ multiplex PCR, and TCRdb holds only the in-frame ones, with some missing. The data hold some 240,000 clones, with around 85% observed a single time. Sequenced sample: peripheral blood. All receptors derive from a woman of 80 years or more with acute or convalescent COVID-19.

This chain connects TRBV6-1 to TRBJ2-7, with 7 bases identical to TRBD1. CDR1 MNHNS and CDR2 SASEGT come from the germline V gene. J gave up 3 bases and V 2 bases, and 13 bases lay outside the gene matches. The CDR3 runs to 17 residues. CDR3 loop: CASSETQTGTEVYEQYF. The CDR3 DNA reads TGTGCCAGCAGTGAAACCCAAACCGGGACAGAGGTCTACGAGCAGTACTTC.

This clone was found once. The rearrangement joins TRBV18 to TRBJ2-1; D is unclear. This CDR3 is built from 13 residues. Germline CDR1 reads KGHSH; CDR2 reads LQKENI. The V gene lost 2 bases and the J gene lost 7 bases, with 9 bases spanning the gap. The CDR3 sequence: CASSPDNGNEQFF. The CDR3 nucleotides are TGTGCCAGCTCACCAGACAATGGTAATGAGCAGTTCTTC.

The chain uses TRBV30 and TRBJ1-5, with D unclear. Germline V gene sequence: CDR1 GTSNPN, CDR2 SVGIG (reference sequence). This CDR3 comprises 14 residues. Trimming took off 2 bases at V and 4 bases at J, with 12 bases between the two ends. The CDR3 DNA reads TGTGCCTGGAGTAACGGGAACCGGAATCAGCCCCAGCATTTT. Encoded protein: CAWSNGNRNQPQHF.

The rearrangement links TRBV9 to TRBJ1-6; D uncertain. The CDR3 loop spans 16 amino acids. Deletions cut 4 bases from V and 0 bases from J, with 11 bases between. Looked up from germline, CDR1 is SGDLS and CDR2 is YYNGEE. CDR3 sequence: CASSSRHTSYNSPLHF. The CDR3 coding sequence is TGTGCCAGCAGCTCCAGACATACCTCCTATAATTCACCCCTCCACTTT.

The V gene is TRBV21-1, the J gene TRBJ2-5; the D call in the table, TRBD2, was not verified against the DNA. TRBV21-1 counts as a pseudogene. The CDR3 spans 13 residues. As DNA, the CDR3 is TGTGCCAGCGCCGGGACTAGGAGCGGGACCCAGTACTTC. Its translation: CASAGTRSGTQYF.

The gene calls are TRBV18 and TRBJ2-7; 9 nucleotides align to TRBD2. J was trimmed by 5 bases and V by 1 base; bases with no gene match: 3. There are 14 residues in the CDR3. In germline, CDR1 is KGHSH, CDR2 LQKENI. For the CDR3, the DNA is TGTGCCAGCTCACCACAGCGGACTAGCGACGAGCAGTACTTC. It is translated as CASSPQRTSDEQYF.

This chain's CDR3 is CASSPGTGNYLGYTF. CDR3 in DNA: TGCGCCAGCAGCCCCGGGACAGGGAATTATCTTGGCTACACCTTC. This rearrangement joins TRBV4-1 to TRBJ1-2; 9 nucleotides agree with TRBD1. V shed 4 bases and J 7 bases; nucleotides not matched to a gene: 10. There are 15 residues in the CDR3. Germline V gene sequence: CDR1 MGHRA, CDR2 YSYEKL.

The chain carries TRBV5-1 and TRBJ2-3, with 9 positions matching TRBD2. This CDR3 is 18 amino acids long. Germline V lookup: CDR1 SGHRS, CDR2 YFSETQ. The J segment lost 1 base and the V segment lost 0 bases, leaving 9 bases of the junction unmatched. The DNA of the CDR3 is TGCGCCAGCAGCTTGGGCCCAGCGGGGGGTACTGGCACAGATACGCAGTATTTT. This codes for CASSLGPAGGTGTDTQYF.